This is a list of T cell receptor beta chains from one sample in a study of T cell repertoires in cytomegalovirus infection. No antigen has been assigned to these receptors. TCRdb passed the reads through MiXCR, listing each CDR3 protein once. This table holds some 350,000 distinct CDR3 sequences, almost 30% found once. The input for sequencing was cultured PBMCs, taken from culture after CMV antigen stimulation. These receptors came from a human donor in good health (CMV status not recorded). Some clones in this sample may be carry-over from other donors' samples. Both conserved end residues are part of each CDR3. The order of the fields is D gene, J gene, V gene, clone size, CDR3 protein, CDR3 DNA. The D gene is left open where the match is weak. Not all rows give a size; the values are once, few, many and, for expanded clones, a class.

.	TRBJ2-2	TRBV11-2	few	CASSFEETGELFF	TGTGCCAGCAGCTTTGAGGAAACCGGGGAGCTGTTTTTT
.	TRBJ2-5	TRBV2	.	CASRREGGGETQYF	TGTGCCAGCAGGAGGGAGGGGGGAGGAGAGACCCAGTACTTC
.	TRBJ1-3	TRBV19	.	CASSSSPIGGYTIYF	TGTGCCAGTAGTAGTAGCCCGATCGGCGGATACACCATATATTTT
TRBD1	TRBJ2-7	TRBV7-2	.	CASSFGTGGAIYEQYF	TGTGCCAGCAGCTTCGGGACAGGGGGCGCGATTTACGAGCAGTACTTC
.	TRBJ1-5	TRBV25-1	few	CASSEWGGQPQHF	TGTGCCAGCAGTGAATGGGGGGGTCAGCCCCAGCATTTT
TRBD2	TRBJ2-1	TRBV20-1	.	CSARDGAGGFYNEQFF	TGCAGTGCTAGAGATGGGGCGGGGGGGTTCTACAATGAGCAGTTCTTC
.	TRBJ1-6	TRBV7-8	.	CASSLALRPNSPLHF	TGTGCCAGCAGCTTAGCGCTCCGTCCTAATTCACCCCTCCACTTT
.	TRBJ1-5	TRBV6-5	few	CASGSNQPQHF	TGTGCCAGCGGGAGCAATCAGCCCCAGCATTTT
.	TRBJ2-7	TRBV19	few	CASSGVSSYEQYF	TGTGCCAGTAGCGGGGTGAGCTCCTACGAGCAGTACTTC
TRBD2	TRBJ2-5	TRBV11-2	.	CASSMGLAGGIQETQYF	TGTGCCAGCAGCATGGGACTAGCGGGGGGCATCCAAGAGACCCAGTACTTC
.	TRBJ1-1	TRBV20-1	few	CSARETGIMNTEAFF	TGCAGTGCTAGAGAAACAGGAATTATGAACACTGAAGCTTTCTTT
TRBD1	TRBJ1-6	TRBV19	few	CASSKEDRVDSPLHF	TGTGCCAGTAGTAAGGAGGACAGGGTGGATTCACCCCTCCACTTT
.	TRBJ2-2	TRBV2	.	CASSVTGRITGELFF	TGTGCCAGCAGTGTAACAGGGCGTATCACCGGGGAGCTGTTTTTT
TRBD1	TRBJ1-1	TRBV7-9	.	CASSSRTGRDTEAFF	TGTGCCAGCAGCTCTAGGACAGGGCGGGACACTGAAGCTTTCTTT
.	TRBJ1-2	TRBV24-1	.	CATSPRGTGGGYTF	TGTGCCACCAGTCCTAGGGGGACTGGAGGTGGCTACACCTTC
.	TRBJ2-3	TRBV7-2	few	CASSLVDGRRTDTQYF	TGTGCCAGCAGCTTAGTGGATGGGCGACGCACAGATACGCAGTATTTT
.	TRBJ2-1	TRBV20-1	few	CSASFRGSEQFF	TGCAGTGCTAGTTTCCGAGGCTCTGAGCAGTTCTTC
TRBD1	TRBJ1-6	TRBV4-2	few	CASSLDRGENSPLHF	TGTGCCAGCAGCCTGGACAGGGGAGAAAATTCACCCCTCCACTTT
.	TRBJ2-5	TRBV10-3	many	CAISEEEETQYF	TGTGCCATCAGTGAGGAAGAGGAGACCCAGTACTTC
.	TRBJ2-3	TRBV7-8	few	CASSPGRLSSVTNTQYF	TGTGCCAGCAGCCCTGGTCGGTTAAGCTCCGTTACGAATACGCAGTATTTT
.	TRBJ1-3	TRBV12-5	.	CASGWWVFNSGNTIYF	TGTGCTAGTGGTTGGTGGGTCTTCAACTCTGGAAACACCATATATTTT
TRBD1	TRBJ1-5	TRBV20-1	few	CSARDLQGGSQPQHF	TGCAGTGCTAGAGACCTACAGGGGGGAAGTCAGCCCCAGCATTTT
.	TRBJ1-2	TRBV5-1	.	CASSLGQGRPNYGYTF	TGCGCCAGCAGCTTGGGCCAGGGGAGACCTAACTATGGCTACACCTTC
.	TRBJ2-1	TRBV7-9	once	CASRHGLSGGSYNEQFF	TGTGCCAGCAGACATGGCCTTAGCGGCGGCTCCTACAATGAGCAGTTCTTC
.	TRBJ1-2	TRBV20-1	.	CSASRGPDGYTF	TGCAGTGCTAGTAGGGGACCGGATGGCTACACCTTC
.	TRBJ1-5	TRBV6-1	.	CASSPLSNQPQHF	TGTGCCAGCAGTCCTCTAAGCAATCAGCCCCAGCATTTT
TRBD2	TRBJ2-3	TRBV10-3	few	CAISSSTSGRATDTQYF	TGTGCCATCAGTTCTTCAACTAGCGGGAGGGCCACAGATACGCAGTATTTT
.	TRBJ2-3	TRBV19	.	CASSRGGPADTQYF	TGTGCCAGTAGTAGGGGGGGCCCAGCAGATACGCAGTATTTT
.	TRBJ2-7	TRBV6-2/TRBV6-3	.	CASSRITNSYEQYF	TGTGCCAGCAGCCGGATTACTAACTCCTACGAGCAGTACTTC
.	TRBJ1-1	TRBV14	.	CASSQETRQSKAFF	TGTGCCAGCAGCCAAGAGACGAGGCAGTCGAAAGCTTTCTTT
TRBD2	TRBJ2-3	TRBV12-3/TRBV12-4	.	CASSFYPAGEYF	TGTGCCAGCAGTTTTTATCCTGCGGGGGAGTATTTT
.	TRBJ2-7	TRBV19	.	CASSTRDPYEQYF	TGTGCCAGTAGTACCCGGGACCCCTACGAGCAGTACTTC
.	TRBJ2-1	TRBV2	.	CASERPSSYNEQFF	TGTGCCAGCGAGCGCCCGAGCTCCTACAATGAGCAGTTCTTC
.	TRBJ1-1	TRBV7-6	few	CASSLYRAGTEAFF	TGTGCCAGCAGCTTATACAGGGCTGGGACTGAAGCTTTCTTT
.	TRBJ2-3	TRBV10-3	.	CAIARGPDTQYF	TGTGCCATTGCCAGGGGACCAGATACGCAGTATTTT
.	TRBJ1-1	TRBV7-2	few	CASSERGPSGTEAFF	TGTGCCAGCAGCGAAAGGGGACCGTCGGGTACTGAAGCTTTCTTT
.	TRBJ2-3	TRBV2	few	CASKDGRGDKDTQYF	TGTGCCAGCAAAGACGGGCGGGGTGATAAGGATACGCAGTATTTT
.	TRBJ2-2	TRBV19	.	CASTGPGTGELFF	TGTGCCAGTACCGGGCCGGGCACCGGGGAGCTGTTTTTT
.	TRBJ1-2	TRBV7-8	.	CASSLGRQGGYTF	TGTGCCAGCAGCTTAGGGCGTCAGGGCGGCTACACCTTC
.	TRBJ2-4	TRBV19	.	CASSIQGLRTKNIQYF	TGTGCCAGTAGTATACAGGGTTTGAGAACCAAAAACATTCAGTACTTC
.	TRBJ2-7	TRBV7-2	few	CASSVGLGEQYF	TGTGCCAGCAGCGTCGGTCTGGGAGAGCAGTACTTC
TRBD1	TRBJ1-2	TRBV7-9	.	CASSLGRGRDGYTF	TGTGCCAGCAGCTTGGGCAGGGGGCGCGATGGCTACACCTTC
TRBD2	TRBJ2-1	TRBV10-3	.	CAISEVAGEGNEQFF	TGTGCCATCAGTGAGGTAGCGGGAGAGGGAAATGAGCAGTTCTTC
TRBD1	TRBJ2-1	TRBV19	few	CASSIRAGQGGEQFF	TGTGCCAGTAGTATTAGGGCGGGACAGGGTGGTGAGCAGTTCTTC
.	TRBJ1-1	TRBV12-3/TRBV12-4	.	CASSWRGTEAFF	TGTGCCAGCAGTTGGAGGGGTACTGAAGCTTTCTTT
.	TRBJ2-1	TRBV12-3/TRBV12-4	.	CASSLDASGGGEQFF	TGTGCCAGCAGTTTAGACGCTAGCGGAGGGGGTGAGCAGTTCTTC
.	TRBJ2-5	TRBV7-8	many	CASTRRGSGETQYF	TGTGCCAGCACAAGAAGGGGATCAGGAGAGACCCAGTACTTC
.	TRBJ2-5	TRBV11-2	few	CASSLEGTGETQYF	TGTGCCAGCAGCTTAGAGGGGACTGGCGAGACCCAGTACTTC
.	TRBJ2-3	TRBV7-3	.	CASSFSATTDTQYF	TGTGCCAGCAGCTTCTCGGCCACTACAGATACGCAGTATTTT
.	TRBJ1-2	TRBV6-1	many	CASSEFPNHSYGYTF	TGTGCCAGCAGTGAATTTCCCAACCACAGCTATGGCTACACCTTC
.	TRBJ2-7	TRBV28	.	CASSLELGFSYEQYF	TGTGCCAGCAGTTTAGAGCTTGGGTTCTCCTACGAGCAGTACTTC
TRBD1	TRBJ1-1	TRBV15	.	CATSRQWTGVFF	TGTGCCACCAGCAGACAATGGACAGGGGTCTTCTTT
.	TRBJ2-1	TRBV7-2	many	CASSRSAQTHNEQFF	TGTGCCAGCAGCCGTAGCGCCCAGACCCACAATGAGCAGTTCTTC